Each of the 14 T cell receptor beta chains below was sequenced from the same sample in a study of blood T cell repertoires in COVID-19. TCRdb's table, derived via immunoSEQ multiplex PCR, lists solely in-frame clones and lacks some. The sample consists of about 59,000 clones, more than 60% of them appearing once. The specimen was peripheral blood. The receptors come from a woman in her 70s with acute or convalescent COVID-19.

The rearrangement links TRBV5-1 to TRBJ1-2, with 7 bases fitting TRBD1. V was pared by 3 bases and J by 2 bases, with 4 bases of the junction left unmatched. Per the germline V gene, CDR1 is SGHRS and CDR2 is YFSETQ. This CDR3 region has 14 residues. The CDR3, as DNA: TGCGCCAGCAGCTCCGGACAGGAGAACTATGGCTACACCTTC. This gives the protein CASSSGQENYGYTF.

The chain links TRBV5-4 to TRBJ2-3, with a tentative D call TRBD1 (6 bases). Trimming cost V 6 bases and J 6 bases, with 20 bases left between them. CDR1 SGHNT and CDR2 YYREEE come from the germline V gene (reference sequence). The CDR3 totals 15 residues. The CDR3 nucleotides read TGTGCCAGCACCCCCGGGACAACCCATTCCGATACGCAGTATTTT. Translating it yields CASTPGTTHSDTQYF.

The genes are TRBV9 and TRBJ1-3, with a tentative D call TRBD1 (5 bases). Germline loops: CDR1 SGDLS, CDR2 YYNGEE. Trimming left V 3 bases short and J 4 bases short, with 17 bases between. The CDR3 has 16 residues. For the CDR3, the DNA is TGTGCCAGCAGCGCCCTTCCCGGGGGGTCCGGAAACACCATATATTTT. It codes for CASSALPGGSGNTIYF.

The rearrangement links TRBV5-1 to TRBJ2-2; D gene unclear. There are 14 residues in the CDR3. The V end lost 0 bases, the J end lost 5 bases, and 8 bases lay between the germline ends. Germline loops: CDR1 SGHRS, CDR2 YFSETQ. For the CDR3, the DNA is TGCGCCAGCAGCTTGGGACACCCGACCGGGGAGCTGTTTTTT. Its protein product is CASSLGHPTGELFF.

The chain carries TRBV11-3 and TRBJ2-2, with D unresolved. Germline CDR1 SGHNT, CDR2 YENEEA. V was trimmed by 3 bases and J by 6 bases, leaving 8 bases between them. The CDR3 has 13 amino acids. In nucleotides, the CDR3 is TGTGCCAGCAGCTTCCAGGCCCCCGGGGAGCTGTTTTTT. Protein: CASSFQAPGELFF. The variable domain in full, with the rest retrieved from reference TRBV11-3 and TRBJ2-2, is EAGVVQSPRYKIIEKKQPVAFWCNPISGHNTLYWYLQNLGQGPELLIRYENEEAVDDSQLPKDRFSAERLKGVDSTLKIQPAELGDSAVYLCASSFQAPGELFFGEGSRLTVL.

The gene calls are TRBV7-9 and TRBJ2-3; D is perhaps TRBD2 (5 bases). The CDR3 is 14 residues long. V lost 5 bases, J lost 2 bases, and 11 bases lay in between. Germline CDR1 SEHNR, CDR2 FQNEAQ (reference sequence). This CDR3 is CASSPRTATDTQYF. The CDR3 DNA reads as TGTGCCAGCAGCCCCCGGACTGCCACAGATACGCAGTATTTT. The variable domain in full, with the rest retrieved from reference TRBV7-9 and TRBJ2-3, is DTGVSQNPRHKITKRGQNVTFRCDPISEHNRLYWYRQTLGQGPEFLTYFQNEAQLEKSRLLSDRFSAERPKGSFSTLEIQRTEQGDSAMYLCASSPRTATDTQYFGPGTRLTVL.

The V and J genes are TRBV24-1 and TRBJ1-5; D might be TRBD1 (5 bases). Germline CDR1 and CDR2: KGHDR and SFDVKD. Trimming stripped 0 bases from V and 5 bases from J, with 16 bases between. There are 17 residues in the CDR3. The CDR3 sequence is CATSDLLWARAHQPQHF. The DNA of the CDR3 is TGTGCCACCAGTGATTTGCTTTGGGCCAGGGCTCATCAGCCCCAGCATTTT.

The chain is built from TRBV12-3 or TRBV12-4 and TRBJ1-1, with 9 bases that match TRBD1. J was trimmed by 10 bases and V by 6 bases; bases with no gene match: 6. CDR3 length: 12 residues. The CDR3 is CASRPGTGPAFF. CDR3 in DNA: TGTGCCAGCAGACCCGGGACAGGGCCAGCTTTCTTT.

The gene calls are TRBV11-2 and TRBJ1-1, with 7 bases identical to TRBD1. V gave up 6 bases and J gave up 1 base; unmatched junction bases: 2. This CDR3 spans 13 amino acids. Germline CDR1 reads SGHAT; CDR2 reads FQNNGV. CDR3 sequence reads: CASRQGGNTEAFF. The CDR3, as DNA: TGTGCCAGCAGGCAGGGGGGGAACACTGAAGCTTTCTTT.

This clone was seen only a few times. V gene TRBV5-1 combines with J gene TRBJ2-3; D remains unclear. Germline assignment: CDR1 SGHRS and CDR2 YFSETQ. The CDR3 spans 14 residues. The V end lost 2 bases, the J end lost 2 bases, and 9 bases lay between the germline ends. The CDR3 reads CASSFLLNTDTQYF. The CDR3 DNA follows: TGCGCCAGCAGCTTCTTACTAAACACAGATACGCAGTATTTT. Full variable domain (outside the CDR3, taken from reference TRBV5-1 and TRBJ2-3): KAGVTQTPRYLIKTRGQQVTLSCSPISGHRSVSWYQQTPGQGLQFLFEYFSETQRNKGNFPGRFSGRQFSNSRSEMNVSTLELGDSALYLCASSFLLNTDTQYFGPGTRLTVL.

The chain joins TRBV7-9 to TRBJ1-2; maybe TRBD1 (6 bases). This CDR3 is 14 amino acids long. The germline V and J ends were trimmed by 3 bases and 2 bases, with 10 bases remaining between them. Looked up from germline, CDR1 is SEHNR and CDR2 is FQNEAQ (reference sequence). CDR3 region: CASSFPGQNYGYTF. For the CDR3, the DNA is TGTGCCAGCAGCTTCCCCGGACAGAACTATGGCTACACCTTC.

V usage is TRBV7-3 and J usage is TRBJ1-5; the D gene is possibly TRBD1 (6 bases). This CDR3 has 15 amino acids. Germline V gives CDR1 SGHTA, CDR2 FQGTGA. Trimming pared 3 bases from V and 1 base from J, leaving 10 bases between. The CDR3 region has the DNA TGTGCCAGCAGCTTGACCGGACAGAGCAATCAGCCCCAGCATTTT. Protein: CASSLTGQSNQPQHF.

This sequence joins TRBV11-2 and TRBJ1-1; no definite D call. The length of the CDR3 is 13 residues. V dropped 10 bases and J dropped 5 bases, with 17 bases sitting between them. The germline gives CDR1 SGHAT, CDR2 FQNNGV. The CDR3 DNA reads TGTGCCACGCAGTTCCTGGGGAGGACTGAAGCTTTCTTT. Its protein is CATQFLGRTEAFF.

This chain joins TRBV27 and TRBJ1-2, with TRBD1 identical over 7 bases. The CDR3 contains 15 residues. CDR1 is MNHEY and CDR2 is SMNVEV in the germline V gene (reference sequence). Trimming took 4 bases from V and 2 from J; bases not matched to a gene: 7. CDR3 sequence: CASSSRDSGNYGYTF. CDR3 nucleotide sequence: TGTGCCAGCAGTTCCCGGGACAGTGGAAACTATGGCTACACCTTC.